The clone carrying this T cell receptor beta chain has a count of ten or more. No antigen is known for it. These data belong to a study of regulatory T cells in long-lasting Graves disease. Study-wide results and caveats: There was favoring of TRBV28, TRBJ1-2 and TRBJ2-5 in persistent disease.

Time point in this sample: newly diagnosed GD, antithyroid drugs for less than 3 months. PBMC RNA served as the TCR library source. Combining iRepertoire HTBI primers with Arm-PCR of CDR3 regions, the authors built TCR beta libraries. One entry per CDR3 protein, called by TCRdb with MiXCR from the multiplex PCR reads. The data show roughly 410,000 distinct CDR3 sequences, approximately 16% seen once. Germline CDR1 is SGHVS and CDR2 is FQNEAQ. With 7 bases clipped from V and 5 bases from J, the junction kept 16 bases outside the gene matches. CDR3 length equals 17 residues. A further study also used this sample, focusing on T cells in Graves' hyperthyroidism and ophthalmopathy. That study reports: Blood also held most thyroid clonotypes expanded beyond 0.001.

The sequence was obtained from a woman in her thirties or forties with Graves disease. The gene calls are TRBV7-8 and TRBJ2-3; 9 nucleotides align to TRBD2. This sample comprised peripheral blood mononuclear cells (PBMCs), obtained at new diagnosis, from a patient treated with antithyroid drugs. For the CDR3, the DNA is TGTGCCAGCACGCCTCTTCTAGCGGGAACAGGCGGAGATACGCAGTATTTT. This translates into CASTPLLAGTGGDTQYF.